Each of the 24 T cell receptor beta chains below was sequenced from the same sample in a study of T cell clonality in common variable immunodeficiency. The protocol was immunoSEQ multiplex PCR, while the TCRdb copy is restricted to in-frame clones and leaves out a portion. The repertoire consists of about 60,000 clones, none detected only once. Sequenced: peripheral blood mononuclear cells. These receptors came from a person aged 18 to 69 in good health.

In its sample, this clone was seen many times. CDR3 amino acids: CASRHTSGRDNEQFF. The covered CDR3 bases are TGTGCCAGCAGACATACTAGCGGGAGGGACAATGAG. This rearrangement joins TRBV7-8 to TRBJ2-1; 13 nucleotides match TRBD2. The read halts 3 residues ahead of the CDR3 end, with the missing end drawn from the germline J gene. V shed 6 bases and J 5 bases; nucleotides not matched to a gene: 4. This CDR3 region has 15 residues. Germline-derived CDR1 and CDR2 are SGHVS and FQNEAQ.

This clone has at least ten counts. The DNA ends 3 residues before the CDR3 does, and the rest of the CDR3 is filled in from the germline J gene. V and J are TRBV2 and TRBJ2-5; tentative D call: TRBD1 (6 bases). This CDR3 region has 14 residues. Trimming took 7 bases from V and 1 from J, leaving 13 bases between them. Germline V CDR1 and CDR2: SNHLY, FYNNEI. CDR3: CASKDGRGQETQYF. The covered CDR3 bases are TGTGCCAGCAAAGATGGCAGGGGCCAAGAGACC.

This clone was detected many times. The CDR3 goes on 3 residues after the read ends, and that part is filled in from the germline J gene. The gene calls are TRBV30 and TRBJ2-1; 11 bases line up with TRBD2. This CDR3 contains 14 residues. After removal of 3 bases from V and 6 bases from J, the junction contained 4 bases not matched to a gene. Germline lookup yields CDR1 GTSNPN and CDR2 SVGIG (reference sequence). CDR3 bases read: TGTGCCTGGAGCCGGCTAGCGGGAGGCAATGAG. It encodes CAWSRLAGGNE. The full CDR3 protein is CAWSRLAGGNEQFF.

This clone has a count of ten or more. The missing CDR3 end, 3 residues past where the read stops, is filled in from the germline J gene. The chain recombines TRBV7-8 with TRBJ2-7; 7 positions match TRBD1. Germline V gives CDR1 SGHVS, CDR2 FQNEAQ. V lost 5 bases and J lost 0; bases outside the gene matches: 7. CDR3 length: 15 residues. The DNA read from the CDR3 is TGTGCCAGCAGCCGTGGGACAGTAACCTCCTACGAG. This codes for CASSRGTVTSYE. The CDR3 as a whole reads CASSRGTVTSYEQYF.

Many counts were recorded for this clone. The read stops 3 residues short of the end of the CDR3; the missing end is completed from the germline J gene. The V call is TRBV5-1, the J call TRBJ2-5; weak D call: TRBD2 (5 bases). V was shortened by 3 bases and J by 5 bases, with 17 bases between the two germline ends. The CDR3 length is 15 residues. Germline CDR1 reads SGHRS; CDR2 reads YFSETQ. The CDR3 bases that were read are TGCGCCAGCAGCTCTTTAGCGTCGTTAGGCGAGACC. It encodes CASSSLASLGET. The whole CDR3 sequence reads CASSSLASLGETQYF.

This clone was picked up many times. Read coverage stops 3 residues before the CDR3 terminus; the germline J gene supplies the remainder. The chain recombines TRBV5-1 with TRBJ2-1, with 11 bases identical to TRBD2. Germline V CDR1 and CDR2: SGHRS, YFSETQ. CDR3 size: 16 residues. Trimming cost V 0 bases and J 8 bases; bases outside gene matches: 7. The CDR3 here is CASSLAGTSGSDEQFF. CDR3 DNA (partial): TGCGCCAGCAGCTTGGCCGGAACTAGCGGGAGCGATGAG. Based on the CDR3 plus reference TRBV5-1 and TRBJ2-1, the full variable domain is KAGVTQTPRYLIKTRGQQVTLSCSPISGHRSVSWYQQTPGQGLQFLFEYFSETQRNKGNFPGRFSGRQFSNSRSEMNVSTLELGDSALYLCASSLAGTSGSDEQFFGPGTRLTVL.

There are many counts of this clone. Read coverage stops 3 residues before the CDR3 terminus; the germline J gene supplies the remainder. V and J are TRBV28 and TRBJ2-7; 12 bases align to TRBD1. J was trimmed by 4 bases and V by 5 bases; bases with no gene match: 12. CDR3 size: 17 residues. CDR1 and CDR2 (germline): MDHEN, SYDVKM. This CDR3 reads CASSRTGTGGGRYEQYF. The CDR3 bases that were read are TGTGCCAGCAGTCGAACCGGGACAGGGGGCGGTCGATACGAG.

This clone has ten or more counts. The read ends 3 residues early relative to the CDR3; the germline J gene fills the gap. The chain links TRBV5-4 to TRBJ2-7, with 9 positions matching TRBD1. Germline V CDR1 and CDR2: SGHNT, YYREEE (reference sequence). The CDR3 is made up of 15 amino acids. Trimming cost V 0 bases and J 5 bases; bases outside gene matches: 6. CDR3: CASSLVTGGLHEQYF. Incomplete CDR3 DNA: TGTGCCAGCAGCTTGGTGACAGGGGGTTTGCACGAG.

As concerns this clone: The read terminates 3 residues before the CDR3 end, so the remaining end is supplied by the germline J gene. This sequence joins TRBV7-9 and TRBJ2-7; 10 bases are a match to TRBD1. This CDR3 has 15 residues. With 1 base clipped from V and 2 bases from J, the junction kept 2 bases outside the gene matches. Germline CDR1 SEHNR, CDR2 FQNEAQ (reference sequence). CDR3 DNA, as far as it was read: TGTGCCAGCAGCTTAGGGGACAGGGGTCCCTACGAG. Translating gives CASSLGDRGPYE. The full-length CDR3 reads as CASSLGDRGPYEQYF.

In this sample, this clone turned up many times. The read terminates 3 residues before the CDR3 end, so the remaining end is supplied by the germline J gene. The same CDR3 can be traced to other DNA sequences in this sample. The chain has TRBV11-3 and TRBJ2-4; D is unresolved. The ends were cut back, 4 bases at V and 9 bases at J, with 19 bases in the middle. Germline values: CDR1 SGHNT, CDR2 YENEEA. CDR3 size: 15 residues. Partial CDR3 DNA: TGTGCCAGCAGCTCTCCGAGCGCCGAGAGAGGCATT. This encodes CASSSPSAERGI. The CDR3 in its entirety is CASSSPSAERGIQYF.

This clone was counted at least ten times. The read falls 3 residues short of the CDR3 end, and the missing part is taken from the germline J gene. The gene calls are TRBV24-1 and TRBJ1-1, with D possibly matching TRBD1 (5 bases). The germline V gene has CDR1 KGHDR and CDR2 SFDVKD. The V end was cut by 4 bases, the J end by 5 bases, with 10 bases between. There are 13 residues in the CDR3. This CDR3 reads CATSDRGYTEAFF. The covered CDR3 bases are TGTGCCACCAGTGACCGGGGGTATACTGAA.

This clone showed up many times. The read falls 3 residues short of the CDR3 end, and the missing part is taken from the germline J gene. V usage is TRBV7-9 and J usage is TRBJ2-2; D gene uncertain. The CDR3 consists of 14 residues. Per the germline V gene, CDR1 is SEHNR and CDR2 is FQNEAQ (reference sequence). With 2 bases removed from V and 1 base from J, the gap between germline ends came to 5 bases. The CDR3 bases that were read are TGTGCCAGCAGCTTATTCGGGAACACCGGGGAG. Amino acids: CASSLFGNTGE. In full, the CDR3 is CASSLFGNTGELFF. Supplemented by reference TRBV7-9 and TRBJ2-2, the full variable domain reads DTGVSQNPRHKITKRGQNVTFRCDPISEHNRLYWYRQTLGQGPEFLTYFQNEAQLEKSRLLSDRFSAERPKGSFSTLEIQRTEQGDSAMYLCASSLFGNTGELFFGEGSRLTVL.

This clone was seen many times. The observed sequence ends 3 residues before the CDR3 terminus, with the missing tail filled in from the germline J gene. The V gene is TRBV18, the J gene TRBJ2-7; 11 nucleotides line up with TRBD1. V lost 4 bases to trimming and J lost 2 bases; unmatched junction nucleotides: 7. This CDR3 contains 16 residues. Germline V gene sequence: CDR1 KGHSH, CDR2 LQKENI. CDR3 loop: CASSRSGTGGTYEQYF. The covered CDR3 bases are TGTGCCAGCTCACGATCCGGGACAGGGGGAACCTACGAG. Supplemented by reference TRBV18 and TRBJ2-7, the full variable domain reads NAGVMQNPRHLVRRRGQEARLRCSPMKGHSHVYWYRQLPEEGLKFMVYLQKENIIDESGMPKERFSAEFPKEGPSILRIQQVVRGDSAAYFCASSRSGTGGTYEQYFGPGTRLTVT.

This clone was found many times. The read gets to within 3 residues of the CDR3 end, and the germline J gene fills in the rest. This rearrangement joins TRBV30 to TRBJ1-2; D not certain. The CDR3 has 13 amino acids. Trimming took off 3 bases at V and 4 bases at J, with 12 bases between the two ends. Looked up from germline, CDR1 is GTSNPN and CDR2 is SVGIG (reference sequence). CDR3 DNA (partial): TGTGCCTGGAGATCACAGTTCATCTATGGC. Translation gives CAWRSQFIYG. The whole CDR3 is CAWRSQFIYGYTF.

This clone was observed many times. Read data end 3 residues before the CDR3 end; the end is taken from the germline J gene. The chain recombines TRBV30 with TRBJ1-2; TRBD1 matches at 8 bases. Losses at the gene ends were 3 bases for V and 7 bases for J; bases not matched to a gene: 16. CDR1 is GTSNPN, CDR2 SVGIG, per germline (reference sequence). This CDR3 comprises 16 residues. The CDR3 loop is CAWRDGQGGHVPGYTF. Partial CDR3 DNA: TGTGCCTGGAGGGACGGACAGGGCGGGCACGTCCCTGGC. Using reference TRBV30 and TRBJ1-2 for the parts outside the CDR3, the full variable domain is SQTIHQWPATLVQPVGSPLSLECTVEGTSNPNLYWYRQAAGRGLQLLFYSVGIGQISSEVPQNLSASRPQDRQFILSSKKLLLSDSGFYLCAWRDGQGGHVPGYTFGSGTRLTVV.

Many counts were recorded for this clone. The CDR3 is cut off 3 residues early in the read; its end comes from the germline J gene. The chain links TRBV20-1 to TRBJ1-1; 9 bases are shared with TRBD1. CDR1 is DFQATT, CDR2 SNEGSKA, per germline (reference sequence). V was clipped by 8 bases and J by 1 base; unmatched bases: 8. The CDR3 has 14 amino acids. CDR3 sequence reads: CSPDRGLGNTEAFF. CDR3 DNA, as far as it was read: TGCAGTCCGGACAGGGGTTTGGGGAACACTGAA.

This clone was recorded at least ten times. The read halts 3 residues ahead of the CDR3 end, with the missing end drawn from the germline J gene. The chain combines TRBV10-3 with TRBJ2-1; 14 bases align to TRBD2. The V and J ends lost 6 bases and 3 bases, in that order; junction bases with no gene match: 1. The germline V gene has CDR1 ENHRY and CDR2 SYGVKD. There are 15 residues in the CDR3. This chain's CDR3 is CAISGLAGGYNEQFF. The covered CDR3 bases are TGTGCCATCAGCGGACTAGCGGGAGGCTACAATGAG.

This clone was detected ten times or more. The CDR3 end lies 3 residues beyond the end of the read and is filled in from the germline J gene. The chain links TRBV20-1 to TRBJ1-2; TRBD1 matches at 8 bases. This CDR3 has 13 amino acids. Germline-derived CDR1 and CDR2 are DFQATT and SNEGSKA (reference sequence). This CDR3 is CSARVDRGGGYTF. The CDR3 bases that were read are TGCAGTGCTAGAGTAGACAGGGGAGGCGGC.

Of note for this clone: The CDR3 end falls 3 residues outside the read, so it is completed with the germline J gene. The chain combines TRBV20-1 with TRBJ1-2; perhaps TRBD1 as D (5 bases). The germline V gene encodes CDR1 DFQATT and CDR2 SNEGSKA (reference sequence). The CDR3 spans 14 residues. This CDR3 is CSASGGVMYNDYTF. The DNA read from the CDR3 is TGCAGTGCTAGCGGGGGGGTGATGTACAATGAC.

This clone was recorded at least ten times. This chain's CDR3 is CASSATILPYNEQFF. The covered CDR3 bases are TGTGCCAGCAGTGCGACTATCCTCCCTTACAATGAG. V usage is TRBV6-1 and J usage is TRBJ2-1, with D possibly TRBD2 on 5 matching bases. Coverage ceases 3 residues before the CDR3 finishes, and the germline J gene fills in the end. The CDR3 is 15 residues long. V lost 4 bases and J 4 bases, leaving 14 bases between the germline ends. Germline V gives CDR1 MNHNS, CDR2 SASEGT.

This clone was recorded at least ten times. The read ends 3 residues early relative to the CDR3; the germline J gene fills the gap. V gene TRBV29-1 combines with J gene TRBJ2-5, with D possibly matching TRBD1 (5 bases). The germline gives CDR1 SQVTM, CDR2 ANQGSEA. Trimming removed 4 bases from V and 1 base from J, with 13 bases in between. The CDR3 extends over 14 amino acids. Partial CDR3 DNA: TGCAGCGTTGCCCCCAGGGTTGTCCAAGAGACC. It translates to CSVAPRVVQET. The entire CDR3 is CSVAPRVVQETQYF.

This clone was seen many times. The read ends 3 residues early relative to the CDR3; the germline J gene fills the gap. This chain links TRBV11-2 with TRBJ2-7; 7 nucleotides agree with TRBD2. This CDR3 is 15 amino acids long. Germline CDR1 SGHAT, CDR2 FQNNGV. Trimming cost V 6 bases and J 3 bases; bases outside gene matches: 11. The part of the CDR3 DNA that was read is TGTGCCAGCAGTTCGACAGCGGGACTCTACTACGAG. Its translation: CASSSTAGLYYE. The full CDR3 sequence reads CASSSTAGLYYEQYF.

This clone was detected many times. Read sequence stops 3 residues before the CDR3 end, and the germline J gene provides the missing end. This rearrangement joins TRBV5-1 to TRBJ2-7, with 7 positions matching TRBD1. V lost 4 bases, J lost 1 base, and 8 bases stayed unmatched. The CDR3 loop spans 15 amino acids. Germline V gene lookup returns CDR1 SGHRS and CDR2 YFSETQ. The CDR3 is CASSPTGLRSYEQYF. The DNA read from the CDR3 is TGCGCCAGCAGCCCGACAGGGCTGAGGTCCTACGAG.

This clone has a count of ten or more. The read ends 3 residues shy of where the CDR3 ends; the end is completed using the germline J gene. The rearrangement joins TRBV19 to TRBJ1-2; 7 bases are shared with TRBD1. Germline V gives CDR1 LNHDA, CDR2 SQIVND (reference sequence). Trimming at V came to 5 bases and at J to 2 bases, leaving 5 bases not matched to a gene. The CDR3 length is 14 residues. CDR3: CASSAQTGNYGYTF. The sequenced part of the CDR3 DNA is TGTGCCAGTAGTGCCCAGACAGGGAACTATGGC.